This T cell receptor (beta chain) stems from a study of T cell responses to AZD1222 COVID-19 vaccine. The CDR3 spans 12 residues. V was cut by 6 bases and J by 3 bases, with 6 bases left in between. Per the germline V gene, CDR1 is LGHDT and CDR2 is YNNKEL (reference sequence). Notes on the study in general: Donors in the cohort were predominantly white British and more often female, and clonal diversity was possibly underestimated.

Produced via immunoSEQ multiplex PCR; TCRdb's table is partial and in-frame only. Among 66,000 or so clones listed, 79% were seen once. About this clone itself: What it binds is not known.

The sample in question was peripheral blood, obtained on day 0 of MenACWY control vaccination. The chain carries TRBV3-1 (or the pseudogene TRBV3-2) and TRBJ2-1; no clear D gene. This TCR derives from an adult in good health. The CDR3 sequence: CASRGRYNEQFF. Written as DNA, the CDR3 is TGTGCCAGCAGAGGCCGCTACAATGAGCAGTTCTTC.